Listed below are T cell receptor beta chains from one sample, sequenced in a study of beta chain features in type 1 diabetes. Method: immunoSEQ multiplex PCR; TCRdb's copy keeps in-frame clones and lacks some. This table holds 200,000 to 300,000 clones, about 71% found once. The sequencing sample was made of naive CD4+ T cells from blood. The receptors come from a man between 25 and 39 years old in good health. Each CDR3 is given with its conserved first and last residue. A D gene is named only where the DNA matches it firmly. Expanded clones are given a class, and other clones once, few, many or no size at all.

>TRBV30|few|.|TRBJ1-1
CAWLRADIEAFF
TGTGCCTGGCTAAGAGCCGATATTGAAGCTTTCTTT
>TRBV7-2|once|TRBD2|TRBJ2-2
CASSSSGGRELFF
TGTGCCAGCAGCTCCTCGGGAGGAAGGGAGCTGTTTTTT
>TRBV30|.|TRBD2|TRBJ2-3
CASLLAGSLLAQYF
TGTGCCTCCCTCCTAGCGGGATCCCTATTGGCGCAGTATTTT
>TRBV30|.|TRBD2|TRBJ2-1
CAWSISGRAFGEQFF
TGTGCCTGGAGTATCAGCGGGAGGGCCTTCGGAGAGCAGTTCTTC
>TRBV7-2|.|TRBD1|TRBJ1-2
CASSLPRGQGVGYTF
TGTGCCAGCAGCCTCCCTAGGGGACAGGGGGTTGGCTACACCTTC
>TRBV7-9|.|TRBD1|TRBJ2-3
CASTKGTGRDTQYF
TGTGCCAGCACCAAGGGGACAGGGCGAGATACGCAGTATTTT
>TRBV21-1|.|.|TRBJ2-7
CASTKQYF
TGTGCCAGCACTAAGCAGTACTTC
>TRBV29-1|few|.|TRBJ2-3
CSVERLLTDTQYF
TGCAGCGTTGAAAGGTTGCTCACAGATACGCAGTATTTT
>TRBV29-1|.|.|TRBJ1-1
CSVSQGNTEAFF
TGCAGCGTTTCGCAGGGGAACACTGAAGCTTTCTTT
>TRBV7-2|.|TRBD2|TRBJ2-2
CASSSSGKVTGELFF
TGTGCCAGCAGCTCCAGCGGGAAAGTAACCGGGGAGCTGTTTTTT
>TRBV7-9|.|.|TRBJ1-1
CASSLARGYTEAFF
TGTGCCAGCAGCTTAGCGAGGGGGTACACTGAAGCTTTCTTT
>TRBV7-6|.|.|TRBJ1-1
CASSLGFNRNTEAFF
TGTGCCAGCAGCTTAGGTTTTAACAGAAACACTGAAGCTTTCTTT
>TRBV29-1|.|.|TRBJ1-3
CSGFSLSGNTIYF
TGCAGCGGTTTCAGCCTCTCTGGAAACACCATATATTTT
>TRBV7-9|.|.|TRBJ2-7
CASSFSQGWYEQYF
TGTGCCAGCAGCTTCTCCCAGGGGTGGTACGAGCAGTACTTC
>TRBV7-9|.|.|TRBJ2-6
CASSSTAAGRRSGANVLTF
TGTGCCAGCAGCTCCACGGCCGCAGGGCGACGCTCTGGGGCCAACGTCCTGACTTTC
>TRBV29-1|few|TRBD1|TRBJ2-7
CSVSTGSSYEQYF
TGCAGCGTCTCGACAGGGTCGAGTTACGAGCAGTACTTC
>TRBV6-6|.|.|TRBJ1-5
CASSRGAGQDQPQHF
TGTGCCAGCAGCCGCGGGGCGGGCCAAGACCAGCCCCAGCATTTT
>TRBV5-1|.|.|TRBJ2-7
CASRGRGSYEQYF
TGCGCCAGCAGAGGTAGGGGCTCCTACGAGCAGTACTTC
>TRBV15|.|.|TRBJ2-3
CATSRDSKDTQYF
TGTGCCACCAGCAGAGATTCGAAGGATACGCAGTATTTT
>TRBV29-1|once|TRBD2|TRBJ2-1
CSVEDRTLAGNNEQFF
TGCAGCGTTGAAGATAGGACACTAGCGGGAAACAATGAGCAGTTCTTC
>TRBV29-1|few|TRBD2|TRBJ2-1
CSPQTRDYGIPRDYNEQFF
TGCAGTCCTCAGACCCGGGACTATGGGATCCCAAGGGACTACAATGAGCAGTTCTTC
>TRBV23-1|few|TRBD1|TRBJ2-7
CASIDCEPGTGSSYEQYF
TGCGCCAGCATAGACTGCGAACCCGGGACAGGGAGCTCCTACGAGCAGTACTTC
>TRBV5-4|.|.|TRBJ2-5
CASSLAVGGQETQYF
TGTGCCAGCAGCTTGGCCGTTGGGGGCCAAGAGACCCAGTACTTC
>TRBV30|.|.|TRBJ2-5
CAWSVRQSETQYF
TGTGCCTGGAGTGTACGACAGTCGGAGACCCAGTACTTC
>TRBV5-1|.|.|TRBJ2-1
CASSLGGESYNEQFF
TGCGCCAGCAGCTTGGGAGGTGAATCCTACAATGAGCAGTTCTTC
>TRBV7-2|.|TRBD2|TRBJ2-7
CASSPTIGLAGVGEQYF
TGTGCCAGCAGCCCTACGATAGGACTAGCGGGAGTTGGGGAGCAGTACTTC
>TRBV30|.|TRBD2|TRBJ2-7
CAWGEAGTIYEQYF
TGTGCCTGGGGGGAAGCGGGAACGATTTACGAGCAGTACTTC
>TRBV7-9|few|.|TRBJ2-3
CASSLAGRNTDTQYF
TGTGCCAGCAGCTTGGCTGGCCGTAACACAGATACGCAGTATTTT
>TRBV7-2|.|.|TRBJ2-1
CASSSGFYPLGEQFF
TGTGCCAGCAGCTCCGGTTTCTACCCCCTGGGTGAGCAGTTCTTC